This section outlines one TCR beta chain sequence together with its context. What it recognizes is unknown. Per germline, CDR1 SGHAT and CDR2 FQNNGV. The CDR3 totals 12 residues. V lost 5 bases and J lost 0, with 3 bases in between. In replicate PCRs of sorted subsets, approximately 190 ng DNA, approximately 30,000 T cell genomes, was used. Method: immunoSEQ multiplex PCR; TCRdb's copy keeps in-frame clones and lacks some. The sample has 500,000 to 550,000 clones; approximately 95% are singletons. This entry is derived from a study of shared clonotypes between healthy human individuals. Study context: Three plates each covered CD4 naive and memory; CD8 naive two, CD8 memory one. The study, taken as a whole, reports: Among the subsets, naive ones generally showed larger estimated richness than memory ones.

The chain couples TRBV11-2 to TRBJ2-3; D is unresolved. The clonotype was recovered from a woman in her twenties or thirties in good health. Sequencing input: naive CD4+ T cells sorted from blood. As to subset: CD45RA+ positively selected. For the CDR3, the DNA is TGTGCCAGCAGCAGAAGCACAGATACGCAGTATTTT. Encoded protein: CASSRSTDTQYF.